Given below is one TCR beta chain in context. Its antigen remains undetermined. No base qualities exist here, and no much larger clone lies one base off it. Each donor gave one peripheral blood draw, about 110 mL on average, collected into heparinised tubes. A BD FACSAria II was used to sort naive, central memory, regulatory and stem cell-like memory CD4+ T cells with a panel that included CD45RO, CCR7, CD25, CD127, CD95 and CD27. Purity was above 98% for every sorted population. PBMCs were isolated immediately by Lymphoprep density gradient centrifugation and stained directly without culture. Samples were stained and sorted in pairs, with one healthy donor and one patient per experiment, so that batch effects were minimized. V is cut by 1 base and J by 9 bases, and the space between the germline ends is 16 bases. From the cysteine up to the phenylalanine, the CDR3 has a length of 15 residues. The sequence is cut down to CDR3 DNA, 45 bases in frame from base 1. The germline V gene gives CDR1 as SGHTA and CDR2 as FQGNSA.

All of the isolated RNA was reverse transcribed with the High Capacity cDNA Reverse Transcription Kit, so expressed TCRB transcripts were sequenced. Survey-depth immunoSEQ sequencing was performed on stem cell-like memory T cell samples, with an average of around 920,000 total reads per sample. After sorted cells were lysed in RLT buffer, RNA was extracted with DNase-treated RNeasy Micro or Mini kits, with the choice depending on cell number. To prevent cross-contamination, every cell subset was processed on its own, while patient and healthy donor samples were processed together. The immunoSEQ multiplex PCR was used to amplify TCRB sequences from cDNA, generating 87-bp fragments that spanned the CDR3 region. Sequencing of the amplicons was done on the Illumina HiSeq platform. Regarding the original processing steps: PCR bias was computationally corrected using synthetic template baselines, reads within Hamming distance 2 were collapsed, and singletons that could not be merged were discarded. Reads were aligned to IMGT to assign V, D and J genes, CDR3 length, and insertions or deletions at six rearrangement sites. Within each subset, clonotype counts were normalized to sorted cell number, and only after that were true diversity and Gini coefficients computed with the tcR R package. Repertoire sharing was quantified using the overlap coefficient calculated on TCRB nucleotide sequences. The immuneACCESS repertoire file appears here via TCRdb, limited to in-frame rearrangements. These files lack a portion of the clones; in checked studies, under half of the deficit traces to unresolved V genes, and the cause of the others is not known. The V and J calls and clone size are taken from that table; D and trimming were inferred from the DNA. This sample is represented by 20,000 to 25,000 clones; about 70% of them were singletons. About 1.1% of the sample is held by the ten biggest clonotypes.

This sample is part of a study of beta chain features in type 1 diabetes (dated by TCRdb to the late 2010s). In terms of the full investigation: No differences in mean age, gender distribution, total cell number or subset yield were found between patients and healthy donors. A total of roughly 100 million sorted cells were examined across all samples, and the number of cells per subset was strongly correlated with RNA yield. In the study, TCRB repertoires of sorted circulating CD4+ T cell subsets from recently diagnosed type 1 diabetes patients were compared with those of matched healthy donors. Naive and central memory subsets were obtained from all 30 or so donors, but regulatory and stem cell-like memory subsets were isolated from only 8 patients and roughly eight healthy donors. Overall study results and their limits: Fewer insertions and more nucleotide deletions at VDJ recombination sites were observed in patients with type 1 diabetes, implying thymic rearrangement abnormalities. Shorter templates might be favored by PCR, yet because patient and control samples were amplified and corrected together, any such skew would affect both groups equally. Because cDNA was sequenced instead of genomic DNA, highly expressing activated cells could be over-represented, though the groups showed no difference in activation or CD3 levels. Type 1 diabetes patients showed a moderate but significant shortening of TCRB CDR3 length in all four CD4+ subsets. Naive, central memory and regulatory TCRB repertoires appeared to be more alike among patients than among healthy donors. HLA sub-analyses involved small numbers of individuals, so any influence of HLA type on TCRB rearrangement remained unresolved.

The material sequenced was stem cell memory CD4+ T cells from blood. This specimen's cell subset or site label, per the study, means: stem cell-like memory CD4+ T cells. The clonotype comes from a woman in her thirties or forties with type 1 diabetes. The chain joins TRBV7-2 to TRBJ2-1; TRBD2 is a possible D gene, resting on 7 matching bases. Read as DNA, the sequence is TGTGCCAGCAGCTTAGATTCTGGGGGGGGCAGTGAGCAGTTCTTC. Its protein reads: CASSLDSGGGSEQFF. Outside the CDR3, residues come from the reference TRBV7-2 and TRBJ2-1 proteins, so the full variable domain is: GAGVSQSPSNKVTEKGKDVELRCDPISGHTALYWYRQSLGQGLEFLIYFQGNSAPDKSGLPSDRFSAERTGGSVSTLTIQRTQQEDSAVYLCASSLDSGGGSEQFFGPGTRLTVL.